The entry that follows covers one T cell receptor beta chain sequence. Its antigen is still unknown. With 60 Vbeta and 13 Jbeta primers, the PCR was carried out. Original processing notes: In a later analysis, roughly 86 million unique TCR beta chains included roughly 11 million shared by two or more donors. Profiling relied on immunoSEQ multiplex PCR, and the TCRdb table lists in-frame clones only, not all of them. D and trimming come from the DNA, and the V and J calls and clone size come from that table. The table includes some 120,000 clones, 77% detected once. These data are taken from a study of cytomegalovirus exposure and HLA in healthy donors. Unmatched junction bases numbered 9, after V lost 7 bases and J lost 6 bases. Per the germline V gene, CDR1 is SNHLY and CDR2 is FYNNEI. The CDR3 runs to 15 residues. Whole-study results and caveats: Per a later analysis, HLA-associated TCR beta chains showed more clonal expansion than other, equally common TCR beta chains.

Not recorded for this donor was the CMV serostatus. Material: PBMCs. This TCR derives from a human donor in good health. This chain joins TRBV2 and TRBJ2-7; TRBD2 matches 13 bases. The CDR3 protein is CASIRGTSGNVEQYF. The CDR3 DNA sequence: TGTGCCAGCATAAGGGGGACTAGCGGGAACGTCGAGCAGTACTTC.